The TCR beta chain under discussion was sequenced for a study of T cell responses to AZD1222 COVID-19 vaccine. Assay: immunoSEQ multiplex PCR; the TCRdb copy retains only in-frame clones and omits some. The sample gives about 75,000 clones, approximately 90% of which show up once; about 9.1% is in the top ten. This CDR3 comprises 16 residues. CDR1 and CDR2 from the germline V gene are SGHVS and FNYEAQ. V lost 5 bases to trimming and J lost 4 bases; unmatched junction nucleotides: 6. This clonotype was obtained from an adult who received the MenACWY meningococcal vaccine as a control. The material sequenced was peripheral blood, taken 28 days after the second dose of the MenACWY control vaccine. This rearrangement joins TRBV7-6 to TRBJ2-1; TRBD2 aligns across 12 bases. The chain's CDR3 is CASSALLAGGYNEQFF. CDR3 nucleotides: TGTGCCAGCAGCGCGTTACTAGCGGGGGGATACAATGAGCAGTTCTTC.